The 3 T cell receptor beta chains listed next were all sequenced from one sample in a study of CXCR3-negative and CXCR3-positive naive CD8 T cells. The study, taken as a whole, reports: Hydrophobicity of TRB CDR3s was greater in CXCR3-positive naive cells than in CXCR3-negative naive cells.

These TCRs are of unknown antigen specificity. UMI-tagged TRB cDNA libraries were built via 5' RACE. TCRdb re-called the 5' RACE reads and catalogs CDR3 proteins one per entry, DNA excluded. The listing records 100,000 to 150,000 distinct CDR3 sequences. The sample comprised naive CXCR3+ CD8+ T cells from blood. This sample's subset: CD45RO-CCR7+CD27+CD95- naive CD8+ T cells expressing CXCR3 (TNR3+). The receptors shown here come from a human donor in good health. Some clones in this sample may be carry-over from other donors' samples.

The genes are TRBV7-9 and TRBJ1-1; TCRdb reports TRBD1, a call that lacks DNA to check it against. The CDR3 contains 13 residues. CDR1 is SEHNR and CDR2 is FQNEAQ in the germline V gene (reference sequence). CDR3 amino acids: CASSGTPNTEAFF.

The V gene is TRBV27, the J gene TRBJ2-7. Germline values: CDR1 MNHEY, CDR2 SMNVEV (reference sequence). The CDR3 length is 14 residues. CDR3: CASSLTGMGYEQYF.

The CDR3: CASSEGLAGAQETQYF. The chain recombines TRBV2 with TRBJ2-5; TCRdb gives TRBD2 as the D gene, but with no DNA this cannot be confirmed. The germline V gene encodes CDR1 SNHLY and CDR2 FYNNEI. CDR3 length: 16 residues.